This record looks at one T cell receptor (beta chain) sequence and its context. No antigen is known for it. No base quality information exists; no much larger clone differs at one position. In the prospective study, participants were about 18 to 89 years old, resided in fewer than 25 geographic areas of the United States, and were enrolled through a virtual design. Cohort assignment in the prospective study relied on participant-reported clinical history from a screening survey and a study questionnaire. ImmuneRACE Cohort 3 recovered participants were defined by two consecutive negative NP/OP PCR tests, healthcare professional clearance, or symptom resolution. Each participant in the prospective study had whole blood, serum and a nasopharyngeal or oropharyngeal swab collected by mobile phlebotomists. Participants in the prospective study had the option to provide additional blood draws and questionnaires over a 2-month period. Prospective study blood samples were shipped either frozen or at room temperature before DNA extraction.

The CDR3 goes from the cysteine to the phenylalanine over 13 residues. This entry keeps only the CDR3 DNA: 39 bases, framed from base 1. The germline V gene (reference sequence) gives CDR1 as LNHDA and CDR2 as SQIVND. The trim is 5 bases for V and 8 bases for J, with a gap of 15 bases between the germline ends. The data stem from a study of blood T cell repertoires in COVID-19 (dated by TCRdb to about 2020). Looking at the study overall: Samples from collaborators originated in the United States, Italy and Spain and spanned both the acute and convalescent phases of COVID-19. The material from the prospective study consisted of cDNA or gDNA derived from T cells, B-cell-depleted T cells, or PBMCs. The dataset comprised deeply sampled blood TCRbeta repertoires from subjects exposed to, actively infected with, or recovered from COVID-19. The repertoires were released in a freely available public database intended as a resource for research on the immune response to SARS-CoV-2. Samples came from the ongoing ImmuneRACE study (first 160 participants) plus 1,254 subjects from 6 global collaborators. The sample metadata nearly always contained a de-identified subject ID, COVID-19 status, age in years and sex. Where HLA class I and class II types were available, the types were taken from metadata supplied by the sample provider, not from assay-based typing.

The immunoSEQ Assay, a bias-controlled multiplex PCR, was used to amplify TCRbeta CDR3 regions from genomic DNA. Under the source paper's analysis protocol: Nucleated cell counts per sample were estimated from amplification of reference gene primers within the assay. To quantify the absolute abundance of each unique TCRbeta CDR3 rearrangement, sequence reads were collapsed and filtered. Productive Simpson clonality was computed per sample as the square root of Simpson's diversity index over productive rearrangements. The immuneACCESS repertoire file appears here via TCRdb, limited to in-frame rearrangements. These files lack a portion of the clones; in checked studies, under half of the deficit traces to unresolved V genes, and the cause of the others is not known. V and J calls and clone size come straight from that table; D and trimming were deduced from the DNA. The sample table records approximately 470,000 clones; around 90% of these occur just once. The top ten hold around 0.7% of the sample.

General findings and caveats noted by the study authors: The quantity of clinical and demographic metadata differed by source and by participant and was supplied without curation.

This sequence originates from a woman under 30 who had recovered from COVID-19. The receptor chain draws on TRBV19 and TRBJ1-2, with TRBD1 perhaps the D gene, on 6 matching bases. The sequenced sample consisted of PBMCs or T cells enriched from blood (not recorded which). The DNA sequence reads TGTGCCAGTAGTTGGGGCTCAGGGGAAGGCTACACCTTC. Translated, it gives CASSWGSGEGYTF.